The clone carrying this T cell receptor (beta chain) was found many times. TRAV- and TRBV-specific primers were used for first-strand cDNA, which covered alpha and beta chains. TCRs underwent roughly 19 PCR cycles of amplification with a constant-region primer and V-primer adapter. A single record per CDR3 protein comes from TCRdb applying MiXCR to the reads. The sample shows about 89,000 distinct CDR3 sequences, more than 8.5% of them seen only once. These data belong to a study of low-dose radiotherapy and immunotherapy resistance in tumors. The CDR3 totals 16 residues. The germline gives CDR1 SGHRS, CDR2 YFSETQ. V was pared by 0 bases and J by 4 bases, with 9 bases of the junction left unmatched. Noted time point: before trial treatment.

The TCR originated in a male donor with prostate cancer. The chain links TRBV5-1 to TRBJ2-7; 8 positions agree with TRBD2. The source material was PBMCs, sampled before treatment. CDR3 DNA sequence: TGCGCCAGCAGCTTGGCCTCAAGCGGGAGTCAGTACGAGCAGTACTTC. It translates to CASSLASSGSQYEQYF.